Reported below is one T cell receptor (beta chain). This CDR3 contains 14 residues. The V and J ends lost 6 bases and 2 bases respectively, with 13 bases between them. Germline-derived CDR1 and CDR2 are SGHTA and FQGNSA. This table comes from immunoSEQ multiplex PCR, and its TCRdb copy is limited to in-frame clones, with some not included. The sample contains 170,000 or so clones, roughly nine tenths of which appear only once. The data derive from a study of T cell responses to AZD1222 COVID-19 vaccine. This TCR came from an adult in good health. The gene calls are TRBV7-2 and TRBJ1-2; D is unresolved. Source: peripheral blood, taken on day 0 of AZD1222 vaccination. CDR3 sequence reads: CASRPGGGNYGYTF. As DNA, the CDR3 is TGTGCCAGCAGACCCGGCGGCGGAAACTATGGCTACACCTTC.